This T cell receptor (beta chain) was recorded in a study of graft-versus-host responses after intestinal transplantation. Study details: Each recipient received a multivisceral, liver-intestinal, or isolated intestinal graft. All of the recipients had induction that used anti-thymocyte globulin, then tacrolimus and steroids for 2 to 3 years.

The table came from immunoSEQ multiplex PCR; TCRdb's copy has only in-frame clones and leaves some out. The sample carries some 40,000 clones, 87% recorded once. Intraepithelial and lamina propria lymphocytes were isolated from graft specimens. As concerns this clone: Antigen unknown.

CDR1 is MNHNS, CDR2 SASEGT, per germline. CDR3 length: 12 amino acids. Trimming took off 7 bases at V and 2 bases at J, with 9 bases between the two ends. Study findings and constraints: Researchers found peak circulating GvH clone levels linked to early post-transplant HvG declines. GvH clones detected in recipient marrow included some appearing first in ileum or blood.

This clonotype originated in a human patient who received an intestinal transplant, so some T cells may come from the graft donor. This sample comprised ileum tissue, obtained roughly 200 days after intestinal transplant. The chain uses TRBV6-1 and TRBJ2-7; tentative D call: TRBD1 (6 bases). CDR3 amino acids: CASIGTPYEQYF. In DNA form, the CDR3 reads TGTGCCAGCATCGGGACACCCTACGAGCAGTACTTC.